What follows are 26 T cell receptor beta chains derived from one specimen sequenced in a study of esophageal squamous cell carcinoma under preoperative chemotherapy. Each CDR3 protein gets one entry after TCRdb re-called the PCR reads with MiXCR. The sample lists about 30,000 distinct CDR3 sequences; 40% to 60% were seen once. The time point is: before preoperative PTX-NDP chemotherapy. Sampling was carried out from a patient given preoperative chemotherapy. These receptors were taken from a human donor with esophageal squamous cell carcinoma. The donor label of this sample is uncertain.

In the case of this clonotype: The conserved final phenylalanine or tryptophan is absent from the CDR3, which likely points to a read error. No DNA is shown, since the ends of the CDR3 on it are uncertain; the CDR3 is the one TCRdb lists. This sequence joins TRBV6-1 and TRBJ2-5. Germline V gene sequence: CDR1 MNHNS, CDR2 SASEGT. The CDR3 length is 13 residues, termini included. CDR3: CASRFASQASWLS.

The J gene is TRBJ2-3, the V gene TRBV5-1, with D unresolved. The CDR3 is 13 residues long. Trimming shortened V by 4 bases and J by 0 bases, and 6 bases separated the two germline ends. CDR1 and CDR2 (germline): SGHRS, YFSETQ. The chain's CDR3 is CASSTASTDTQYF. CDR3 nucleotides: TGCGCCAGCAGCACCGCTAGCACAGATACGCAGTATTTT.

This clonotype was observed a few times. V and J are TRBV11-2 and TRBJ1-1; D remains unclear. The CDR3 sequence is 13 residues long. The germline V and J ends were trimmed by 5 bases and 1 base, with 8 bases remaining between them. Germline V gene data show CDR1 as SGHAT and CDR2 as FQNNGV. Here the CDR3 DNA reads TGTGCCAGCAGCCGTTTGAGGAACACTGAAGCTTTCTTT. Its protein product is CASSRLRNTEAFF. Combining the CDR3 with reference TRBV11-2 and TRBJ1-1 gives the whole variable domain EAGVAQSPRYKIIEKRQSVAFWCNPISGHATLYWYQQILGQGPKLLIQFQNNGVVDDSQLPKDRFSAERLKGVDSTLKIQPAKLEDSAVYLCASSRLRNTEAFFGQGTRLTVV.

The rearrangement joins TRBV6-1 to TRBJ2-1; D might be TRBD2 (6 bases). V gave up 5 bases and J gave up 0 bases, with 11 bases separating them. Germline values: CDR1 MNHNS, CDR2 SASEGT. This CDR3 is built from 15 residues. CDR3 DNA sequence: TGTGCCAGCAGTACGGGACTTAGCTCCTACAATGAGCAGTTCTTC. Protein sequence: CASSTGLSSYNEQFF.

This chain links TRBV5-1 with TRBJ2-5; TRBD1 matches 8 bases. The better agreement between TRBJ2-7 and the DNA end casts doubt on the J call. The length of the CDR3 is 16 residues. The V gene's germline CDR1 is SGHRS and CDR2 YFSETQ. The CDR3 DNA reads as TGCGCCAGCAGCCCCGCTTGGGACAGGATGACCTACGAGCAGTACTTC. Encoded protein: CASSPAWDRMTYEQYF.

The rearrangement links TRBV7-3 to TRBJ2-5; D may correspond to TRBD1 or TRBD2 (5 bases each). The germline V and J ends were trimmed by 8 bases and 11 bases, with 30 bases remaining between them. This CDR3 is built from 16 residues. Germline values: CDR1 SGHTA, CDR2 FQGTGA. CDR3 amino acids: CASGGQRGRDPDTQYF. The CDR3 coding sequence is TGTGCCAGCGGCGGACAAAGGGGCCGGGACCCAGATACGCAGTACTTC.

The chain links TRBV7-3 to TRBJ2-3; tentatively, D is TRBD2 (5 bases). The J call may be mistaken, given a closer DNA end match to TRBJ2-7. The CDR3 spans 14 residues. Germline lookup yields CDR1 SGHTA and CDR2 FQGTGA. The CDR3 spells CAGSGSGDPDTQYF. CDR3 nucleotide sequence: TGTGCGGGGAGCGGAAGCGGTGACCCAGATACGCAGTACTTC.

J is TRBJ2-4 and V is TRBV7-6; tentative D call: TRBD2 (6 bases). This CDR3 contains 16 residues. Deletions cut 3 bases from V and 13 bases from J, with 25 bases between. Germline V lookup: CDR1 SGHVS, CDR2 FNYEAQ. The CDR3 nucleotides are TGTGCCAGCAGCTTCACGGCGCGGGGAGCCACAAATACGCAGTACTTC. This gives the protein CASSFTARGATNTQYF. The whole variable domain, filled in from reference TRBV7-6 and TRBJ2-4, reads GAGVSQSPRYKVTKRGQDVALRCDPISGHVSLYWYRQALGQGPEFLTYFNYEAQQDKSGLPNDRFSAERPEGSISTLTIQRTEQRDSAMYRCASSFTARGATNTQYFGAGTRLSVL.

The chain carries TRBV7-2 and TRBJ2-2; 9 bases map to TRBD2. V trimming: 5 bases; J trimming: 13 bases; junction bases outside the gene matches: 14. The germline gives CDR1 SGHTA, CDR2 FQGNSA. There are 15 residues in the CDR3. The DNA of the CDR3 is TGTGCCAGCAGCCCTAGCGGGGTCCGAGCCGGTACGCTGTTTTTT. Translated, it gives CASSPSGVRAGTLFF.

This clonotype was seen only a few times. The junction does not match germline at one end; this may be a read error. The chain employs TRBV7-2 and TRBJ2-3; possibly TRBD1 for D (8 bases). Germline V gene sequence: CDR1 SGHTA, CDR2 FQGNSA. The CDR3 spans 16 residues. Here the CDR3 DNA reads TGTGCCAGCGGGGCACAGGGGGGGAGTGGGACAGAGACGCAGTATTTT. This sequence encodes CASGAQGGSGTETQYF.

The J gene is TRBJ1-1, the V gene TRBV11-3; no clear D. Germline V gene data show CDR1 as SGHNT and CDR2 as YENEEA. CDR3 length equals 11 residues. V was clipped by 6 bases and J by 4 bases, with 6 bases between them. The CDR3 spells CASRGGTEAFF. CDR3 nucleotide sequence: TGTGCCAGCAGGGGAGGCACTGAAGCTTTCTTT.

The chain joins TRBV28 to TRBJ2-7; 8 nucleotides align to TRBD1. Germline CDR1 is MDHEN and CDR2 is SYDVKM. V lost 9 bases to trimming and J lost 3 bases; unmatched junction nucleotides: 4. This CDR3 has 12 amino acids. The DNA for the CDR3 is TGTGCCAGTCGGACAGGGAGCTACGAGCAGTACTTC. It specifies CASRTGSYEQYF.

This clonotype was observed at least ten times. This chain links TRBV7-9 with TRBJ2-3; TRBD1 aligns across 9 bases. Trimming took 4 bases from V and 6 from J; bases not matched to a gene: 5. The CDR3 sequence is 14 residues long. Germline V lookup: CDR1 SEHNR, CDR2 FQNEAQ (reference sequence). In DNA, the CDR3 is TGTGCCAGCAGCTCACAGGGGGCGCTTGATACGCAGTATTTT. Its translation is CASSSQGALDTQYF.

This clonotype has a handful of counts. This chain joins TRBV4-1 and TRBJ1-1; maybe TRBD1 (5 bases). Germline assignment: CDR1 MGHRA and CDR2 YSYEKL. The CDR3 consists of 14 residues. V lost 2 bases and J 8 bases, leaving 15 bases between the germline ends. The CDR3 spells CASSQTGEGMEAFF. CDR3 coding DNA: TGCGCCAGCAGCCAAACGGGGGAAGGGATGGAAGCTTTCTTT.

Regarding this clonotype: One end of the junction fails to match germline, which may point to a read error. The V gene is TRBV12-3 or TRBV12-4, the J gene TRBJ2-2; D is possibly TRBD1 (6 bases). This CDR3 comprises 15 residues. CDR3 protein: CASSFAAVGTGKLYF. In DNA, the CDR3 is TGTGCCAGCAGTTTCGCGGCTGTGGGCACAGGGAAGCTGTATTTT.

This clonotype was observed a handful of times. V is TRBV6-1 and J is TRBJ2-7; 13 bases agree with TRBD2. With 1 base clipped from V and 7 bases from J, the junction kept 7 bases outside the gene matches. This CDR3 is built from 16 residues. Germline V gene data show CDR1 as MNHNS and CDR2 as SASEGT. CDR3 nucleotides: TGTGCCAGCAGTGAAGGGACTAGCGGGAGATTAGGAGAGCAGTACTTC. Its translation: CASSEGTSGRLGEQYF.

This clonotype was observed once. The chain has TRBV25-1 and TRBJ2-7; D may match TRBD1 or TRBD2 (5 bases each). V shed 5 bases and J shed 5 bases, with 10 bases lying between them. Germline V gene data show CDR1 as MGHDK and CDR2 as SYGVNS. The CDR3 extends over 12 amino acids. The CDR3, as DNA: TGTGCCAGCAGTTCGTCGGGACACGAGCAGTACTTC. Translation gives CASSSSGHEQYF.

CDR3 sequence reads: CASSLRLAPATQYF. DNA for the CDR3: TGTGCCAGCAGCCTCCGACTAGCGCCAGCGACCCAGTACTTC. V and J are TRBV7-2 and TRBJ2-5; 8 bases line up with TRBD2. CDR1 is SGHTA, CDR2 FQGNSA, per germline. The CDR3 sequence is 14 residues long. V lost 5 bases to trimming and J lost 7 bases; unmatched junction nucleotides: 9.

This clonotype was recorded a few times. The chain links TRBV28 to TRBJ2-5; no definite D call. The length of the CDR3 is 14 residues. Germline CDR1 is MDHEN and CDR2 is SYDVKM. With 3 bases removed from V and 11 bases from J, the gap between germline ends came to 19 bases. CDR3 region: CASSFLQLPNEQYF. The CDR3 DNA sequence: TGTGCCAGCAGTTTTTTACAGCTTCCCAATGAGCAGTACTTC.

This chain uses TRBV10-3 with TRBJ2-3, with D perhaps matching TRBD2 (5 bases). This CDR3 is built from 13 residues. Germline values: CDR1 ENHRY, CDR2 SYGVKD. V shed 6 bases and J shed 3 bases, with 10 bases lying between them. Here the CDR3 DNA reads TGTGCCATCAGGGTAGAGGGAACAGATACGCAGTATTTT. Translating gives CAIRVEGTDTQYF.

J is TRBJ2-1 and V is TRBV7-2; 8 positions agree with TRBD2. The CDR3 spans 14 residues. Germline V gene lookup returns CDR1 SGHTA and CDR2 FQGNSA. The V segment lost 2 bases and the J segment 7 bases; nucleotides outside the gene matches: 4. The CDR3 is CASSLQAGANEQFF. In DNA, the CDR3 is TGTGCCAGCAGCTTACAAGCGGGAGCGAATGAGCAGTTCTTC. The entire variable domain, with the rest obtained from reference TRBV7-2 and TRBJ2-1, is as follows: GAGVSQSPSNKVTEKGKDVELRCDPISGHTALYWYRQSLGQGLEFLIYFQGNSAPDKSGLPSDRFSAERTGGSVSTLTIQRTQQEDSAVYLCASSLQAGANEQFFGPGTRLTVL.

This chain links TRBV11-3 with TRBJ2-5, with 7 bases aligning to TRBD1. The J call is in doubt because the DNA end fits TRBJ2-1 better. Germline-derived CDR1 and CDR2 are SGHNT and YENEEA. This CDR3 has 15 amino acids. Here the CDR3 DNA reads TGTGCCAGCAGCGTTTCGGGACAGCGACAAGCGACCCAGTTCTTC. Translation gives CASSVSGQRQATQFF.

In regard to this clonotype: The CDR3 does not end in the conserved phenylalanine or tryptophan, so this is likely a read error. Because the CDR3's place on the DNA is in doubt, the DNA is left out and the CDR3 is given as listed by TCRdb. The rearrangement joins TRBV7-6 to TRBJ2-5. Germline CDR1 and CDR2: SGHVS and FNYEAQ. The CDR3 length is 17 residues, termini included. The CDR3 sequence is CASSPRGWDGAAATRFS.

This clonotype showed up just once. This CDR3 is CATSDTSGRWGEQFF. CDR3 sequence (DNA): TGTGCCACCAGTGATACTAGCGGGAGATGGGGTGAGCAGTTCTTC. The chain uses TRBV24-1 and TRBJ2-1; 11 bases map to TRBD2. Unmatched junction bases numbered 6, after V lost 3 bases and J lost 9 bases. Germline V lookup: CDR1 KGHDR, CDR2 SFDVKD. This CDR3 comprises 15 residues.

By share, this clonotype counts as large. V is TRBV7-8 and J is TRBJ2-1; 11 nucleotides align to TRBD2. V lost 5 bases, J lost 6 bases, and 12 bases stayed unmatched. CDR3 length equals 17 residues. Germline assignment: CDR1 SGHVS and CDR2 FQNEAQ. The DNA for the CDR3 is TGTGCCAGCAGCCCGGCTAGCGGGAGGCCGTCGGTCAATGAGCAGTTCTTC. Protein: CASSPASGRPSVNEQFF.

As to this clonotype: An end of the junction differs from the germline gene, which may be a read error. V and J are TRBV11-3 and TRBJ2-4, with D possibly called TRBD1 or TRBD2 (5 bases each). Germline CDR1 and CDR2: SGHNT and YENEEA. The length of the CDR3 is 14 residues. CDR3 nucleotides: TGCCGCAGCACGGGGCGGTGGGCCAAAGACATGCAGTATTTC. Its translation: CRSTGRWAKDMQYF.